Each of the 8 T cell receptor beta chains below was sequenced from the same sample in a study of CD8 T cells in ankylosing spondylitis. One entry per CDR3 protein results from TCRdb running MiXCR on the 5' RACE reads. The sample records about 300,000 distinct CDR3 sequences, around 21% being singletons. Sequencing was done on a sample of blood, either unsorted or a sorted T cell fraction (not recorded which). The receptors shown here come from a female donor with ankylosing spondylitis or in good health (not recorded which).

V usage is TRBV10-3 and J usage is TRBJ2-2, with 9 bases that match TRBD2. Unmatched junction bases numbered 5, after V lost 4 bases and J lost 2 bases. The CDR3 is made up of 16 amino acids. The germline CDR1 and CDR2 sequences are ENHRY and SYGVKD. CDR3: CAISVATSGNTGELFF. CDR3 DNA: TGTGCCATCAGTGTCGCGACTAGCGGCAACACCGGGGAGCTGTTTTTT.

In its sample, this clonotype was seen a few times. V is TRBV6-4 and J is TRBJ2-3; 8 bases are shared with TRBD2. The CDR3 sequence is 15 residues long. Per germline, CDR1 MRHNA and CDR2 SNTAGT. The trim removed 8 bases at V and 6 bases at J, leaving 13 bases unmatched. The chain's CDR3 is CASRFLPAGVDTQYF. The CDR3 DNA follows: TGTGCCAGCCGCTTCCTACCAGCGGGAGTGGATACGCAGTATTTT.

This chain uses TRBV10-3 with TRBJ2-5; TRBD2 aligns across 10 bases. The length of the CDR3 is 16 residues. Per the germline V gene, CDR1 is ENHRY and CDR2 is SYGVKD. J was trimmed by 5 bases and V by 8 bases; bases with no gene match: 14. CDR3 bases: TGTGCCATCGGTCGGGTTGAGGGTAGCGGGAGGGAGACCCAGTACTTC. Its protein is CAIGRVEGSGRETQYF.

This chain joins TRBV5-1 and TRBJ2-5; D uncertain. The CDR3 sequence is 12 residues long. Germline CDR1 reads SGHRS; CDR2 reads YFSETQ. V lost 3 bases, J lost 6 bases, and 9 bases lay in between. Here the CDR3 reads CASSSLGQTQYF. The CDR3 bases are TGCGCCAGCAGCTCCCTCGGGCAGACCCAGTACTTC.

The V and J genes are TRBV9 and TRBJ2-3; either TRBD1 or TRBD2 may fit D (5 bases each). Germline V gene sequence: CDR1 SGDLS, CDR2 YYNGEE. Trimming pared 3 bases from V and 2 bases from J, leaving 13 bases between. This CDR3 comprises 15 residues. The CDR3 sequence: CASSASRDDTDTQYF. The CDR3 DNA reads TGTGCCAGCAGCGCCTCCCGGGACGACACAGATACGCAGTATTTT.

This clonotype occurred many times. In DNA form, the CDR3 reads TGCAGTGCGACAGGGGACTCCACTTCCAAAAACATTCAGTACTTC. Its translation is CSATGDSTSKNIQYF. The V call is TRBV20-1, the J call TRBJ2-4; 8 positions agree with TRBD1. This CDR3 contains 15 residues. With V trimmed by 6 bases and J by 2 bases, 9 bases remained unmatched. CDR1 and CDR2 (germline): DFQATT, SNEGSKA (reference sequence).

This clonotype showed up many times. This chain uses TRBV6-5 with TRBJ2-5, with D perhaps given as TRBD1 or TRBD2 (5 bases each). Trimming took 2 bases from V and 5 from J, leaving 12 bases between them. Per the germline V gene, CDR1 is MNHEY and CDR2 is SVGAGI. The CDR3 is 14 residues long. CDR3 sequence (DNA): TGTGCCAGCAGTTACACGGGACGCCGGGAGACCCAGTACTTC. It encodes CASSYTGRRETQYF.

The gene calls are TRBV20-1 and TRBJ2-1; 8 positions match TRBD2. The CDR3 contains 15 residues. The germline gives CDR1 DFQATT, CDR2 SNEGSKA (reference sequence). The ends lost 6 bases at V and 0 bases at J; junction bases unmatched: 7. The CDR3 reads CSADSGASSYNEQFF. CDR3 nucleotide sequence: TGCAGTGCCGATAGCGGGGCTAGCTCCTACAATGAGCAGTTCTTC.